Following are 20 T cell receptor beta chains from one sample sequenced in a study of blood T cell repertoires in COVID-19. Method: immunoSEQ multiplex PCR; TCRdb's copy keeps in-frame clones and lacks some. The sample yields 60,000 to 75,000 clones, roughly four fifths seen once. The source material was peripheral blood. Source of these receptors: a woman aged 45-60 years with active or convalescent COVID-19.

The chain joins TRBV11-2 to TRBJ2-5; D is possibly TRBD2 (6 bases). V was cut by 5 bases and J by 5 bases, with 15 bases left in between. Germline CDR1 and CDR2: SGHAT and FQNNGV. The length of the CDR3 is 14 residues. As DNA, the CDR3 is TGTGCCAGCAGCGCCCACGCAGGGAGGGAGACCCAGTACTTC. Translating it yields CASSAHAGRETQYF.

The V call is TRBV3-1 (or the pseudogene TRBV3-2), the J call TRBJ2-4; 10 bases match TRBD1. Germline trimming cut 4 bases from V and 7 bases from J; bases unmatched to any gene: 7. Germline CDR1 is LGHDT and CDR2 is YNNKEL (reference sequence). This CDR3 has 15 residues. The CDR3 is CASSRPGQGRNIQYF. The CDR3 nucleotides are TGTGCCAGCAGCCGTCCGGGACAGGGGAGGAACATTCAGTACTTC.

Concerning this clone: The sample contains more than one DNA sequence encoding this CDR3. The rearrangement joins TRBV20-1 to TRBJ1-1, with D maybe TRBD1 (6 bases). CDR1 and CDR2 from the germline V gene are DFQATT and SNEGSKA (reference sequence). V shed 4 bases and J shed 7 bases, with 10 bases lying between them. The length of the CDR3 is 11 residues. The CDR3 nucleotides read TGCAGTGCTACAGGGGTTGGTGAAGCTTTCTTT. This translates into CSATGVGEAFF.

The rearrangement uses TRBV19 and TRBJ1-1; D is uncertain. V dropped 7 bases and J dropped 1 base, with 10 bases sitting between them. This CDR3 is 13 amino acids long. The germline CDR1 and CDR2 sequences are LNHDA and SQIVND (reference sequence). CDR3 region: CASNPTPNTEAFF. The CDR3 DNA is TGTGCCAGTAACCCGACACCGAACACTGAAGCTTTCTTT.

The V gene is TRBV7-8, the J gene TRBJ2-2; a weak D match, TRBD1 (6 bases). The V end lost 7 bases, the J end lost 0 bases, and 12 bases lay between the germline ends. The CDR3 length is 15 residues. Germline CDR1 reads SGHVS; CDR2 reads FQNEAQ. The CDR3 nucleotides are TGTGCCAGCATACAGGGTAGGGCGAACACCGGGGAGCTGTTTTTT. Translated, it gives CASIQGRANTGELFF.

V usage is TRBV29-1 and J usage is TRBJ2-3; 13 nucleotides agree with TRBD2. In germline, CDR1 is SQVTM, CDR2 ANQGSEA. This CDR3 has 14 amino acids. J lost 4 bases, V lost 5 bases, and 3 bases had no gene match. The CDR3, as DNA: TGCAGCGTTACGGGACTAGCGGGATCAGATACGCAGTATTTT. Translated: CSVTGLAGSDTQYF.

Written as DNA, the CDR3 is TGTGCCAGCAGTGAAGGGACTAGTCTGATGGGAGAGCAGTTCTTC. Translated, it gives CASSEGTSLMGEQFF. V and J are TRBV6-1 and TRBJ2-1; 7 bases align to TRBD2. Germline lookup yields CDR1 MNHNS and CDR2 SASEGT. The CDR3 is 15 amino acids. Trimming removed 1 base from V and 10 bases from J; junction bases left unmatched: 10.

The chain links TRBV27 to TRBJ2-2, with a tentative D call TRBD2 (5 bases). The CDR3 has 15 residues. Trimming shortened V by 1 base and J by 5 bases, and 11 bases separated the two germline ends. Germline CDR1 MNHEY, CDR2 SMNVEV (reference sequence). The CDR3 spells CASSLYPTRTGELFF. In DNA form, the CDR3 reads TGTGCCAGCAGTTTATACCCCACTAGGACCGGGGAGCTGTTTTTT.

Within the sample, this clone is medium-sized. The chain carries TRBV27 and TRBJ2-1; tentatively, D is TRBD2 (6 bases). V lost 4 bases, J lost 5 bases, and 18 bases lay in between. Germline CDR1 reads MNHEY; CDR2 reads SMNVEV (reference sequence). The CDR3 covers 16 residues. CDR3 DNA: TGTGCCAGCAGTTCGACAAGACCGGACTATGACAATGAGCAGTTCTTC. Protein sequence: CASSSTRPDYDNEQFF.

This chain connects TRBV27 to TRBJ2-1, with 8 positions matching TRBD2. Trimming took 5 bases from V and 7 from J; bases not matched to a gene: 10. Germline V gene data show CDR1 as MNHEY and CDR2 as SMNVEV (reference sequence). This CDR3 is built from 15 residues. CDR3 nucleotides: TGTGCCAGCAGTCGTCTAGCGGGTATGGGGAATGAGCAGTTCTTC. Its protein product is CASSRLAGMGNEQFF.

The chain carries TRBV27 and TRBJ1-1; no reliable D call. The ends were cut back, 6 bases at V and 3 bases at J, with 11 bases in the middle. CDR1 and CDR2 from the germline V gene are MNHEY and SMNVEV (reference sequence). This CDR3 has 13 amino acids. In DNA form, the CDR3 reads TGTGCCAGCAGACCTAGATGGGACACTGAAGCTTTCTTT. It codes for CASRPRWDTEAFF.

V and J are TRBV7-2 and TRBJ2-1; TRBD2 agrees at 9 bases. In germline, CDR1 is SGHTA, CDR2 FQGNSA. Germline trimming cut 1 base from V and 8 bases from J; bases unmatched to any gene: 3. This CDR3 has 14 amino acids. CDR3 DNA: TGTGCCAGCAGCTTAGAACTAGCGGGCTATGAGCAGTTCTTC. Encoded protein: CASSLELAGYEQFF.

This chain links TRBV30 with TRBJ2-2; 14 positions agree with TRBD2. Germline lookup yields CDR1 GTSNPN and CDR2 SVGIG (reference sequence). CDR3 length: 16 residues. The V segment lost 3 bases and the J segment 5 bases; nucleotides outside the gene matches: 5. CDR3 in amino acids: CAWSGLAGGSTGELFF. CDR3 bases: TGTGCCTGGAGCGGACTAGCGGGAGGTAGTACCGGGGAGCTGTTTTTT.

The rearrangement joins TRBV25-1 to TRBJ1-5, with TRBD1 as a possible D gene (6 bases). Trimming pared 3 bases from V and 5 bases from J, leaving 14 bases between. Germline V gives CDR1 MGHDK, CDR2 SYGVNS. The CDR3 length is 15 residues. CDR3 region: CASSEAGGRDQPQHF. The CDR3 DNA reads TGTGCCAGCAGTGAGGCGGGGGGCAGGGATCAGCCCCAGCATTTT.

This clone was counted many times. The CDR3 nucleotides read TGTGCCAGCAGCTCCGGAGGAGGGCTGATGGATGGCTACACCTTC. Amino acids: CASSSGGGLMDGYTF. The chain employs TRBV6-5 and TRBJ1-2; no reliable D call. This CDR3 contains 15 residues. Germline V gene sequence: CDR1 MNHEY, CDR2 SVGAGI. With 6 bases removed from V and 6 bases from J, the gap between germline ends came to 20 bases.

The chain employs TRBV2 and TRBJ1-5; tentative D call: TRBD1 (5 bases). V dropped 11 bases and J dropped 5 bases, with 16 bases sitting between them. This CDR3 is 13 amino acids long. From germline, CDR1 is SNHLY and CDR2 FYNNEI. The CDR3 nucleotides are TGTGCCTGCAAGGGACTTCAGGATCAGCCCCAGCATTTT. Its translation is CACKGLQDQPQHF.

This clone was seen more than once but under ten times. The chain recombines TRBV7-2 with TRBJ1-1; 7 nucleotides agree with TRBD1. This CDR3 is 13 amino acids long. J gave up 1 base and V 9 bases, and 5 bases lay outside the gene matches. Germline CDR1 and CDR2: SGHTA and FQGNSA. The CDR3 is CASRQGPNTEAFF. The CDR3 DNA is TGTGCCAGTCGACAGGGTCCGAACACTGAAGCTTTCTTT.

V is TRBV30 and J is TRBJ1-2; D is unresolved. Trimming cost V 0 bases and J 2 bases, with 13 bases left between them. Germline lookup yields CDR1 GTSNPN and CDR2 SVGIG (reference sequence). The CDR3 is 15 amino acids. Written as DNA, the CDR3 is TGTGCCTGGAGTGTTGGCGGAGGAACGAACTATGGCTACACCTTC. Amino acid sequence: CAWSVGGGTNYGYTF.

The V call is TRBV6-5, the J call TRBJ2-1; D perhaps matches TRBD2 (5 bases). V was pared by 7 bases and J by 12 bases, with 13 bases between. Germline V gene data show CDR1 as MNHEY and CDR2 as SVGAGI. This CDR3 spans 11 amino acids. The DNA for the CDR3 is TGTGCCAGCACTTCAGCGGATCGGCAGTTCTTC. This gives the protein CASTSADRQFF.

V and J are TRBV27 and TRBJ1-2, with TRBD1 matching over 8 bases. The CDR3 loop spans 15 amino acids. In germline, CDR1 is MNHEY, CDR2 SMNVEV (reference sequence). The trim removed 5 bases at V and 5 bases at J, leaving 10 bases unmatched. CDR3 loop: CASSPPTGAGYGYTF. The CDR3 region has the DNA TGTGCCAGCAGTCCCCCGACAGGGGCTGGATATGGCTACACCTTC.